One sample yielded the 17 T cell receptor beta chains listed below, sequenced in a study of early T cells in non-severe SARS-CoV-2 infection. TCRdb reprocessed the 5' RACE reads with MiXCR, giving one entry per CDR3 protein. The sample lists approximately 85,000 distinct CDR3 sequences; about 12% were seen once. Material: whole blood. The receptors shown here come from an adult who was a healthcare worker with PCR-confirmed SARS-CoV-2 infection or an uninfected control (not recorded which).

The gene calls are TRBV30 and TRBJ1-2; D might be TRBD1 (6 bases). Trimming cost V 8 bases and J 6 bases, with 19 bases left between them. The CDR3 runs 13 residues. Germline CDR1 GTSNPN, CDR2 SVGIG (reference sequence). This chain's CDR3 is CAGYRAQRNGYTF. In nucleotides, the CDR3 is TGTGCCGGATACAGGGCGCAGAGGAATGGCTACACCTTC. Together with reference TRBV30 and TRBJ1-2, the CDR3 gives the full variable domain: SQTIHQWPATLVQPVGSPLSLECTVEGTSNPNLYWYRQAAGRGLQLLFYSVGIGQISSEVPQNLSASRPQDRQFILSSKKLLLSDSGFYLCAGYRAQRNGYTFGSGTRLTVV.

This chain links TRBV11-2 with TRBJ2-7, with unresolved D. The CDR3 contains 11 residues. V was trimmed by 5 bases and J by 3 bases, leaving 5 bases between them. Germline CDR1 and CDR2: SGHAT and FQNNGV. The CDR3, as DNA: TGTGCCAGCAGCACCTTCTACGAGCAGTACTTC. This encodes CASSTFYEQYF.

This clonotype appeared many times. In DNA form, the CDR3 reads TGCAGTGCTAGTCCCGGGACAGGGGATGAGCGCTACGAGCAGTACTTC. Translated, it gives CSASPGTGDERYEQYF. This chain joins TRBV20-1 and TRBJ2-7; 10 nucleotides agree with TRBD1. CDR3 size: 16 residues. CDR1 and CDR2 (germline): DFQATT, SNEGSKA (reference sequence). Losses at the gene ends were 3 bases for V and 3 bases for J; bases not matched to a gene: 11.

The chain is built from TRBV5-1 and TRBJ2-7; D is unclear. This CDR3 has 16 residues. Germline CDR1 SGHRS, CDR2 YFSETQ. V was cut by 0 bases and J by 3 bases, with 16 bases left in between. The CDR3 nucleotides read TGCGCCAGCAGCTTGGCCATTTCGGCAGGAAGCTACGAGCAGTACTTC. This gives the protein CASSLAISAGSYEQYF.

The chain links TRBV6-2 or TRBV6-3 to TRBJ2-3, with a tentative D call TRBD2 (6 bases). The CDR3 sequence is 11 residues long. The V gene lost 8 bases and the J gene lost 10 bases, with 13 bases spanning the gap. Per the germline V gene, CDR1 is MNHEY and CDR2 is SVGEGT. CDR3 in amino acids: CASELGGPQYF. CDR3 in DNA: TGTGCCAGCGAATTGGGGGGTCCGCAGTATTTT.

In this sample, this clonotype turned up many times. V and J are TRBV7-2 and TRBJ1-2, with 7 nucleotides matching TRBD1. The length of the CDR3 is 14 residues. Germline V gene sequence: CDR1 SGHTA, CDR2 FQGNSA. The ends lost 2 bases at V and 8 bases at J; junction bases unmatched: 8. The CDR3 region is CASSLNRGERGYTF. For the CDR3, the DNA is TGTGCCAGCAGCTTAAACAGGGGTGAACGCGGCTACACCTTC.

This clonotype was detected only a few times. The chain uses TRBV10-3 and TRBJ2-3, with TRBD1 matching 8 bases. CDR3 size: 16 residues. Germline CDR1 and CDR2: ENHRY and SYGVKD. Trimming took 6 bases from V and 2 from J; bases not matched to a gene: 10. CDR3 DNA: TGTGCCATCAGCGGGGGACAGGAGAGAAACACAGATACGCAGTATTTT. Amino acids: CAISGGQERNTDTQYF.

This clonotype has a handful of counts. The genes are TRBV19 and TRBJ2-1; 9 bases map to TRBD2. This CDR3 is 14 amino acids long. V lost 7 bases and J lost 7; bases outside the gene matches: 8. Germline V gives CDR1 LNHDA, CDR2 SQIVND (reference sequence). CDR3 in amino acids: CASKGTSRNNEQFF. The CDR3 bases are TGTGCCAGTAAAGGGACTAGCAGAAATAATGAGCAGTTCTTC.

This clonotype was counted many times. This rearrangement joins TRBV29-1 to TRBJ2-7; D remains ambiguous. CDR1 is SQVTM, CDR2 ANQGSEA, per germline. V lost 3 bases to trimming and J lost 11 bases, with 11 bases between them. The CDR3 has 10 amino acids. The CDR3 DNA reads TGCAGCGTTGATTCTGGATTTGAGTACTTC. Translated: CSVDSGFEYF.

The genes are TRBV20-1 and TRBJ1-6; D may be TRBD1 (6 bases). Trimming stripped 0 bases from V and 4 bases from J, with 16 bases between. CDR1 and CDR2 (germline): DFQATT, SNEGSKA (reference sequence). CDR3 length equals 17 residues. The CDR3 DNA follows: TGCAGTGCTAGAGACTCGGGGGGCTGGGGATATAATTCACCCCTCCACTTT. This codes for CSARDSGGWGYNSPLHF.

This clonotype was detected only a few times. This chain links TRBV7-3 with TRBJ2-1; 9 bases line up with TRBD1. Germline values: CDR1 SGHTA, CDR2 FQGTGA. Losses at the gene ends were 2 bases for V and 7 bases for J; bases not matched to a gene: 6. The length of the CDR3 is 15 residues. CDR3 protein: CASSLDRGAWNEQFF. In nucleotides, the CDR3 is TGTGCCAGCAGCTTAGACAGGGGGGCTTGGAATGAGCAGTTCTTC.

The rearrangement uses TRBV10-3 and TRBJ2-7; D perhaps matches TRBD1 (6 bases). V was pared by 6 bases and J by 0 bases, with 9 bases between. The germline gives CDR1 ENHRY, CDR2 SYGVKD. CDR3 length: 13 amino acids. The DNA for the CDR3 is TGTGCCATCAGAATGGACAGCTCCTACGAGCAGTACTTC. Protein: CAIRMDSSYEQYF.

This sequence joins TRBV2 and TRBJ2-5; the D gene is possibly TRBD1 (6 bases). Trimming removed 6 bases at V and 2 bases at J, with 13 bases between. This CDR3 spans 14 amino acids. The germline V gene has CDR1 SNHLY and CDR2 FYNNEI. In nucleotides, the CDR3 is TGTGCCAGCAGCCCCGGGACAACACAAGAGACCCAGTACTTC. Its protein is CASSPGTTQETQYF. The full variable domain, in which reference TRBV2 and TRBJ2-5 provide the parts outside the CDR3, is EPEVTQTPSHQVTQMGQEVILRCVPISNHLYFYWYRQILGQKVEFLVSFYNNEISEKSEIFDDQFSVERPDGSNFTLKIRSTKLEDSAMYFCASSPGTTQETQYFGPGTRLLVL.

This chain links TRBV24-1 with TRBJ1-2, with D hard to call. CDR1 is KGHDR and CDR2 is SFDVKD in the germline V gene. The CDR3 totals 15 residues. Trimming removed 6 bases from V and 0 bases from J, with 13 bases in between. CDR3 DNA: TGTGCCACCAGTACCCACCCTTCAGCTAACTATGGCTACACCTTC. Its translation: CATSTHPSANYGYTF.

The chain couples TRBV4-2 to TRBJ2-7, with D unclear. The V and J ends lost 1 base and 2 bases respectively, with 12 bases between them. The CDR3 has 15 amino acids. The germline V gene has CDR1 LGHNA and CDR2 YNFKEQ. CDR3 nucleotides: TGTGCCAGCAGCCAAGCGTTGTTCACTCCCTACGAGCAGTACTTC. Protein: CASSQALFTPYEQYF.

This clonotype has more than one count but fewer than ten. This chain connects TRBV29-1 to TRBJ2-6; D not certain. The germline V and J ends were trimmed by 6 bases and 2 bases, with 11 bases remaining between them. Germline V CDR1 and CDR2: SQVTM, ANQGSEA. This CDR3 region has 14 residues. The CDR3 bases are TGCAGCGTCCACACAGTGGCTGGGGCCAACGTCCTGACTTTC. Amino acids: CSVHTVAGANVLTF.

This clonotype was counted only a few times. The chain joins TRBV12-3 or TRBV12-4 to TRBJ1-2, with 7 bases that match TRBD1. This CDR3 comprises 16 residues. The trim removed 1 base at V and 7 bases at J, leaving 12 bases unmatched. The chain's CDR3 is CASSLDRALQGSGYTF. CDR3 DNA: TGTGCCAGCAGTTTAGATCGGGCGTTACAGGGGTCTGGCTACACCTTC.